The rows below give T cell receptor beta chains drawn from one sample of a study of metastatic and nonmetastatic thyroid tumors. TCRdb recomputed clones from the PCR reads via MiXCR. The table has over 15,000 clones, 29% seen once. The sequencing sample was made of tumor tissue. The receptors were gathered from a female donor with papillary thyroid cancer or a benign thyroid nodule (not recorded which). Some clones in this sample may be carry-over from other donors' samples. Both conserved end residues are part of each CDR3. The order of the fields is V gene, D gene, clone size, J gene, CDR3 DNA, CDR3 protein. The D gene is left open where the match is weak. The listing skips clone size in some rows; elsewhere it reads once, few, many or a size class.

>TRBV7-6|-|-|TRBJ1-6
TGTGCCAGCAGCATCGAGCCGGTCCGGTCACCCCTCCACTTT
CASSIEPVRSPLHF
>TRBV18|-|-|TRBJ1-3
TGTGCCAGCTCAGGTTCGACGGATGGAAACACCATATATTTT
CASSGSTDGNTIYF
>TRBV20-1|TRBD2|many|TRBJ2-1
TGCAGTGCTAGACTAGCGGACAATGAGCAGTTCTTC
CSARLADNEQFF
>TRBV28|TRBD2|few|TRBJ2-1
TGTGCCAGCAGCCCCGGGGGACTAGCTAACCCCAATGAGCAGTTCTTC
CASSPGGLANPNEQFF
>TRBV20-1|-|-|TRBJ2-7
TGCAGTGCTAGAGAGAATAGCGGCTACGAGCAGTACTTC
CSARENSGYEQYF
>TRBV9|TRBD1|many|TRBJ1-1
TGTGCCAGCAGCGTAGGGGGACAGCCCGCTGAAGCTTTCTTT
CASSVGGQPAEAFF
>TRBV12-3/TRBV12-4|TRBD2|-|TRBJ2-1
TGTGCCAGCAGTGGCGGGGTAGCGGGAGTCAACGAGCAGTTCTTC
CASSGGVAGVNEQFF
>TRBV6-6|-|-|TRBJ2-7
TGTGCCAGCAGTTACTCGAGGGGCGAGCAGTACTTC
CASSYSRGEQYF
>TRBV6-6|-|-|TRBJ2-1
TGTGCCAGCAGTTACAAGAGGGGCAGGGGCGCAACCAATGAGCAGTTCTTC
CASSYKRGRGATNEQFF
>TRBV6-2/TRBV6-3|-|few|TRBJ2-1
TGTGCCAGCAGTTACTCCGGGACGCCGTCCTACAATGAGCAGTTCTTC
CASSYSGTPSYNEQFF
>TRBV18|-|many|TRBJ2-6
TGTGCCAGCTCACCACCGGCCGGGGCCAACGTCCTGACTTTC
CASSPPAGANVLTF
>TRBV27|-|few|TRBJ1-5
TGTGCCAGCAGGCAGAATTTCATTAGCAATCAGCCCCAGCATTTT
CASRQNFISNQPQHF
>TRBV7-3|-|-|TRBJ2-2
TGTGCCAGCAGAGGCACTTGGGAGCTGTTTTTT
CASRGTWELFF
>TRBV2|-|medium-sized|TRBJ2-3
TGTGCCAGCAGCCGAGACGGGACTAGCACAGATACGCAGTATTTT
CASSRDGTSTDTQYF
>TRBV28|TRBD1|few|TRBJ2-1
TGTGCCAGCAGTACCCCGACCTCGTACAGGGGCAATGAGCAGTTCTTC
CASSTPTSYRGNEQFF
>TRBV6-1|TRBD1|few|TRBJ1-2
TGTGCCAGCAGTAGACAGGGGGCGGGTGGCTACACCTTC
CASSRQGAGGYTF
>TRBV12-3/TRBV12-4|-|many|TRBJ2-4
TGTGCCAGCAGTTTAGGGGGCAAAAACATTCAGTACTTC
CASSLGGKNIQYF
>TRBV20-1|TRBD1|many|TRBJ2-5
TGCAGTGCTAGAGATCTGCAGGGGGTCCAAGAGACCCAGTACTTC
CSARDLQGVQETQYF
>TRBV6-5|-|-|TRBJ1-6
TGTGCCAGCAGTTCGAGGCAAAATAATTCACCCCTCCACTTT
CASSSRQNNSPLHF
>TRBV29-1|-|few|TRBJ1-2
TGCAGCGTTCAAGGATATAGAGGCTACACCTTC
CSVQGYRGYTF
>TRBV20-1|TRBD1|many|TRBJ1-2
TGCAGAGATCGGACAGGGGGGAGAGGGGACTATGGCTACACCTTC
CRDRTGGRGDYGYTF
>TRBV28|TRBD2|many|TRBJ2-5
TGTGCCAGCACCCTTGATAGCGGGAGGGCGGAGACCCAGTACTTC
CASTLDSGRAETQYF
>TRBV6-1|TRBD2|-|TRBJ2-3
TGTGCCAGCAGTGGACTAGCGGGAGAAAGAACGCAGTATTTT
CASSGLAGERTQYF
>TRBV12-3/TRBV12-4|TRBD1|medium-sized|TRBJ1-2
TGTGCCAGCAGTGGGACAGGGGGCGGCTACACCTTC
CASSGTGGGYTF
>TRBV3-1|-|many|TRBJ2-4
TGTGCCAGCAGCCAAGATTTAGGCAGGGAAAACATTCAGTACTTC
CASSQDLGRENIQYF
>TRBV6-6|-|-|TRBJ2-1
TGTGCCAGCAGTTACTCAGGGAGTGATGAGCAGTTCTTC
CASSYSGSDEQFF
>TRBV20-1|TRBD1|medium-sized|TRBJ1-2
TGCAGTGCGTACCGGGACAGTCTAGACGGCTACACCTTC
CSAYRDSLDGYTF
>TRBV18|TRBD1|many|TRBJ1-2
TGTGCCAGCTCACCACGACGACAGGGGGCAGATGGCTACACCTTC
CASSPRRQGADGYTF
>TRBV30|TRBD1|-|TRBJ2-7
TGTGCCTGGAGTGTACAAGACAGGGGTCCCCACGAGCAGTACTTC
CAWSVQDRGPHEQYF
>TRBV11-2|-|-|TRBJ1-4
TGTGCCAGCAGCTCGGGCGGCACTAATGAAAAACTGTTTTTT
CASSSGGTNEKLFF
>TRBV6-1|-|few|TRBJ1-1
TGTGCCAGCAGAAACCCTGCCGGAACTCCTGAAGCTTTCTTT
CASRNPAGTPEAFF
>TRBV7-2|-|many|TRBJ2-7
TGTGCCAGCAGCTTAGCCCCTCGGGAGTATTACGAGCAGTACTTC
CASSLAPREYYEQYF
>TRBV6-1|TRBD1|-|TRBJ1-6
TGTGCCAGCAGCTCACAGGGGGGGACAGGGACTTCACCCCTCCACTTT
CASSSQGGTGTSPLHF
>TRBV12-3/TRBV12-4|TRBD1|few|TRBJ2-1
TGTGCCAGCAGTTTTTTGTCGCAGGGGGCTAGGAATGAGCAGTTCTTC
CASSFLSQGARNEQFF
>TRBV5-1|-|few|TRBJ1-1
TGCGCCAGCAGCTTGTCGAACACTGAAGCTTTCTTT
CASSLSNTEAFF
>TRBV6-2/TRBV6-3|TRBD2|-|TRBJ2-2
TGTGCCAGCAGGAGCCGGACTAGCGAGGGGATGGACACCGGGGAGCTGTTTTTT
CASRSRTSEGMDTGELFF
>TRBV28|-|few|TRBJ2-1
TGTGCCAGCAGTTTCCGGGGATCCTACAATGAGCAGTTCTTC
CASSFRGSYNEQFF
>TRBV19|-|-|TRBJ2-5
TGTGCCAGTAGTGTGGGTAGGAGAGAGACCCAGTACTTC
CASSVGRRETQYF
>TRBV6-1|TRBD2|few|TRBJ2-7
TGTGCCAGCAGTCAACCCTTGACTAGCGGGAGATCCGAGCAGTACTTC
CASSQPLTSGRSEQYF
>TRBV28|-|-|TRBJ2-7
TGTGCCAGCAAAGGGGGTAGCTCCTACGAGCAGTACTTC
CASKGGSSYEQYF
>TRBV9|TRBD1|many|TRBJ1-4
TGTGCCAGCAGCGTAGCAGGGGGCGGATTAGGAACTAATGAAAAACTGTTTTTT
CASSVAGGGLGTNEKLFF
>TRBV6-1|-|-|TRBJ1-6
TGTGCCAGCAGGTTGGAGCGGGGGAATTCACCCCTCCACTTT
CASRLERGNSPLHF
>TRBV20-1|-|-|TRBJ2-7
TGCAGTGCTAGAGCCCGAAGCCTATCCTACGAGCAGTACTTC
CSARARSLSYEQYF
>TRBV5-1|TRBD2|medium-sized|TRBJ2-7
TGCGCCAGCAGCTTGGGCGGCGGGAGTTTCGACGAGCAGTACTTC
CASSLGGGSFDEQYF